This entry describes one TCR beta chain. This sample was included in a study of OX40 agonist ivuxolimab in advanced cancers. Study summary: Melanoma, hepatocellular carcinoma, head and neck or renal cell cancer occurred in dose-escalation patients.

No patient had autoimmune disease or received systemic immunosuppression. The method was immunoSEQ multiplex PCR; TCRdb's version includes in-frame clones alone and lacks a portion of them. The profile shows approximately 35,000 clones, 65% to 75% of them singletons. CDR1 is MGHRA, CDR2 YSYEKL, per germline. V lost 2 bases, J lost 7 bases, and 14 bases stayed unmatched. The CDR3 is 18 residues long. Sequenced material: CD4+ or CD8+ T cells sorted from blood, taken in a trial of the OX40 agonist ivuxolimab. The V gene is TRBV4-1, the J gene TRBJ2-2, with 9 nucleotides matching TRBD2. The clonotype was recovered from an adult with an advanced solid tumor such as melanoma, head and neck, liver or kidney cancer. CDR3 in amino acids: CASSQRREGGVRGGELFF. DNA for the CDR3: TGCGCCAGCAGCCAACGGCGGGAGGGGGGCGTCCGTGGCGGGGAGCTGTTTTTT.